This T cell receptor (beta chain) was identified during a study of Ad26.COV2.S vaccination and SARS-CoV-2 variants (dated by TCRdb to the early 2020s). General notes on the study: Donors in the vaccine arm were drawn from COV1001, a phase I-IIa trial of Ad26.COV2.S in healthy adults that was multicentre, randomized, double-blind and placebo-controlled. Trial participants were randomized into five groups of five, in which low-dose or high-dose Ad26.COV2.S was given once or twice, or placebo was given on both occasions. The specificity and breadth of SARS-CoV-2-reactive T cell receptors after Ad26.COV2.S vaccination were assessed by TCRbeta repertoire sequencing. Ad26.COV2.S was administered intramuscularly at a dose of 5x10^10 or 1x10^11 viral particles, either as one shot or as two shots given 56 days apart. The TCR-sequenced set comprised around 30 samples: roughly 19 Ad26.COV2.S vaccine recipients, 5 placebo recipients and 8 SARS-CoV-2 convalescent individuals. Blinding of investigators to trial group allocation was maintained during experiments and outcome assessment.

What the study reported, not specific to this receptor: The authors noted that total T cell responses may have been underestimated by the TCR breadth and depth analyses. Ad26.COV2.S recipients had higher spike-specific TCR breadth than placebo recipients (P = 0.0014). Vaccine and placebo recipients had comparable non-spike TCR breadth, which fits with the vaccine containing only spike. The study was not powered for comparison of responses between vaccine doses or regimens. Substantial breadth of spike-specific CD8+ and CD4+ T cell responses was reported after vaccination.

CDR1 is given as SGHTA and CDR2 as FQGNSA, both from the germline V gene. Taken from cysteine to phenylalanine, the CDR3 has 14 residues. Of all the DNA, just the CDR3 is kept, 42 bases in frame from base 1. The germline ends are 10 bases apart after V is trimmed by 3 bases and J by 2 bases. A remark on this clone: No cognate antigen has been identified for it. Qualities for individual bases were not recorded, and no much larger clone is one base off.

The treatment or condition label of this sample denotes: about 20 received Ad26.COV2.S at low or high dose, single or two shots; roughly five received placebo; per-sample allocation not given. For vaccine and placebo recipients, repertoires were sequenced using samples collected on day 63 after the first injection. In Cohort 1b, about two dozen adults aged 18-55 years were enrolled at a single site in Boston, USA, between 29 July and 7 August 2020. Ad26.COV2.S consisted of a replication-incompetent adenovirus type 26 vector by which a prefusion-stabilized SARS-CoV-2 spike protein from the original Wuhan strain was expressed. TCRbeta CDR3 regions were sequenced with the immunoSEQ Assay. After extraction, genomic DNA underwent amplification by bias-controlled multiplex PCR, followed by high-throughput sequencing. In the paper's pipeline: To quantify the absolute abundance of each unique TCRbeta CDR3 region, sequences were collapsed and filtered. T cell fraction was estimated by normalizing TCRbeta template counts to usable DNA, which was measured by amplifying reference genes present in all nucleated cells. Repertoire TCRs were annotated as SARS-CoV-2-specific by exact matching of V gene, CDR3 amino acid sequence and J gene to a known reactive TCR set. The reference SARS-CoV-2 TCR set came from MIRA and was filtered for enrichment in COVID-19-positive ImmuneCODE repertoires, removing public or cross-reactive TCRs. Based on the MIRA antigens, annotated TCRs were further analysed at the level of specific ORF or position within ORF. Depth was the summed frequency of annotated unique rearrangements, while breadth was defined as annotated unique rearrangements over total unique productive rearrangements. Two-sided Wilcoxon rank-sum tests were used to compare TCR breadth between groups. Not all clones reach the TCRdb copy of this immuneACCESS table, which keeps in-frame sequences only. Checked studies attribute under half of the gap to unresolved V genes and leave the rest unexplained. That table furnishes V, J and clone size, whereas the DNA furnished D and trimming. The sample profile shows 500,000 or so clones; approximately 88% of them were found once. The top ten clones comprise 13% of the sample.

Specimen: peripheral blood, collected in a trial of Ad26.COV2.S vaccine versus placebo. The TCR was taken from a person between 18 and 65 years old who received the Ad26.COV2.S COVID-19 vaccine or a placebo. Rearrangement joined TRBV7-2 to TRBJ2-5; TRBD1 is perhaps the D gene, given 6 matching bases. CDR3 sequence: CASSFGTRQETQYF. Read as DNA, the sequence is TGTGCCAGCAGCTTTGGGACAAGACAAGAGACCCAGTACTTC.